A single T cell receptor beta chain is shown here with its context. As yet, its antigen is unknown. CDR3 length equals 18 residues. CDR1 is MDHEN and CDR2 is SYDVKM in the germline V gene. V was pared by 3 bases and J by 1 base, with 7 bases of the junction left unmatched. PCR amplification relied on 60 Vbeta primers (plus 13 Jbeta primers). Assay used: immunoSEQ multiplex PCR; TCRdb lists only in-frame clones, some missing. This table has fewer than 200,000 clones, around 77% appearing once. The data stem from a study of cytomegalovirus exposure and HLA in healthy donors. Overall study findings and caveats: In the analysis, some V segments, TRBV6-2 and TRBV6-3 included, were excluded as indistinguishable. TCR association rates varied by HLA locus in a later analysis, with DRB1 highest and HLA-C lowest.

The sample consisted of PBMCs. The chain combines TRBV28 with TRBJ2-3; the match to TRBD2 covers 13 bases. This clonotype was obtained from a man aged 25 to 40 in good health and CMV-seropositive. CDR3 sequence reads: CASSFPTSGGAGTDTQYF. CDR3 DNA: TGTGCCAGCAGTTTCCCTACTAGCGGGGGGGCCGGCACAGATACGCAGTATTTT.